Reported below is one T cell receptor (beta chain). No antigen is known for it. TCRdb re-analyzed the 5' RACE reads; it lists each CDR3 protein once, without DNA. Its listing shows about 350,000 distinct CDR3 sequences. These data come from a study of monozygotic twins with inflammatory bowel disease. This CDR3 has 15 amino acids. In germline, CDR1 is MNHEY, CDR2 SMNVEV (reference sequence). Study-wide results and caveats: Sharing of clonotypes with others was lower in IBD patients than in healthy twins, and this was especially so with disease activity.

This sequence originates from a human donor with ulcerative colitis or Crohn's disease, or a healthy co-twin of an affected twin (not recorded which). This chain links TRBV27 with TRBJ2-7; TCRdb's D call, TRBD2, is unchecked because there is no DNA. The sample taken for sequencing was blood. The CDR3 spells CASRTASGATYEQYF.